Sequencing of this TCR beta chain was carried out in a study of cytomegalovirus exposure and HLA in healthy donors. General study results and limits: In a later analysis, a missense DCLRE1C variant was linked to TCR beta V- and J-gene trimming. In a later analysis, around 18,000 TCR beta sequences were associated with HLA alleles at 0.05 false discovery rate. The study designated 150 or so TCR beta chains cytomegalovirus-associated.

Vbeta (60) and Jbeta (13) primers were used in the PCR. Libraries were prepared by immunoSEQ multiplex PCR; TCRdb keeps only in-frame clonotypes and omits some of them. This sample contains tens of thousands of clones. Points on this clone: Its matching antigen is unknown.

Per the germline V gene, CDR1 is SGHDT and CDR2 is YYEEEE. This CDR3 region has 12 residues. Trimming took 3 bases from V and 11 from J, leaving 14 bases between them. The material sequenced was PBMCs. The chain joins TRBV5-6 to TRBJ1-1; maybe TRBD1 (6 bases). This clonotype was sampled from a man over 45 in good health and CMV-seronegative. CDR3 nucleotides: TGTGCCAGCAGCTACGGGGGGAGGGGGGCTTTCTTT. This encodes CASSYGGRGAFF.